A few counts support the clone carrying this T cell receptor (beta chain). Its antigen is still unknown. This specimen belongs to a study of T cells after yellow fever vaccination. Study-level information: For low cell numbers, libraries were made with SMART-Seq v4 Ultra Low Input. Findings of the study overall: Researchers report a weaker secondary response that nonetheless peaked faster, day 5 versus 15.

CDR1 MGHDK and CDR2 SYGVNS come from the germline V gene. V lost 6 bases to trimming and J lost 2 bases, with 14 bases between them. The CDR3 is 15 amino acids. TCR cDNA was made by 5'RACE template switching, adding a universal primer site and UMIs. Via MiXCR, TCRdb re-called the 5' RACE reads, giving one row per CDR3 protein. Of 310,000 or so distinct CDR3 sequences listed, less than 4.5% are singletons. The TCR originated in a young man who received the YFV17D yellow fever vaccine. Specimen: PBMCs, collected on the day of the yellow fever booster vaccination. The rearrangement links TRBV25-1 to TRBJ1-3, with TRBD1 as a possible D gene (6 bases). The CDR3 spells CASSPRAGAGNTIYF. DNA of the CDR3: TGTGCCAGCAGCCCCCGAGCAGGGGCTGGAAACACCATATATTTT.